This T cell receptor (beta chain) came from a study of CD8 T cells in Susac syndrome. On the study more broadly: When blood was collected, patients with Susac syndrome were therapy-naive, were taking corticosteroids, or were receiving intravenous immunoglobulin alone. Study-wide findings and caveats: Total CD8+ and CD8+ TEMRA repertoires contained fewer than 20 and five Susac-specific public clones, respectively.

An input of 0.5 to 1 ug of RNA was subjected to reverse transcription using random hexamers. TCRdb reprocessed the immunoSEQ multiplex PCR reads with MiXCR, giving one entry per CDR3 protein. The sample lists 100,000 to 110,000 distinct CDR3 sequences, 95% occurring once. The CDR3 is 11 residues long. Trimming pared 3 bases from V and 12 bases from J, leaving 11 bases between. CDR1 is LNHNV and CDR2 is YYDKDF in the germline V gene (reference sequence). As to this clonotype: What it binds is not known.

What was sequenced was CD8+ T cells from PBMCs. The origin of this receptor is a human donor with Susac syndrome. The chain has TRBV15 and TRBJ1-1; D is ambiguous. CDR3 amino acids: CATSSPSGSFF. DNA for the CDR3: TGTGCCACCAGCAGCCCGAGTGGGTCTTTCTTT.